The sequence of this TCR beta chain was determined in a study of T cell responses to AZD1222 COVID-19 vaccine. Study-level background: Pooled in the analysis were second doses at about 4 or about 12 weeks. Study-wide findings and caveats: Only a handful of people who got AZD1222 tested seropositive at baseline. Clonal diversity may have been underestimated, and the donors were mostly white British, with more females than males. None of the repertoires were sampled until the peak T cell response had passed.

The repertoire was sequenced with immunoSEQ multiplex PCR; TCRdb's copy has only in-frame clones and lacks some. The sample shows roughly 100,000 clones, around nine tenths of them seen only once. This clone has just one count. Antigen: not known. The starting material was peripheral blood, obtained on day 0 of AZD1222 vaccination. This clonotype originated in an adult in good health.

Written as DNA, the CDR3 is TGTGCCAGCTCACCCGCCTGGGGGACAGGGCACGAGCAGTACTTC. Its translation is CASSPAWGTGHEQYF. The rearrangement joins TRBV18 to TRBJ2-7; the match to TRBD1 covers 9 bases. This CDR3 is built from 15 residues. V lost 3 bases and J lost 5; bases outside the gene matches: 8. The germline V gene encodes CDR1 KGHSH and CDR2 LQKENI.